This T cell receptor (beta chain) originates from a study of T-cell memory formation after mild COVID-19. A single record per CDR3 protein comes from TCRdb applying MiXCR to the 5' RACE reads. The sample includes over 10,000 distinct CDR3 sequences, about 12% of them seen just once. CDR1 ENHRY and CDR2 SYGVKD come from the germline V gene. The CDR3 extends over 12 amino acids. The V gene lost 4 bases and the J gene lost 2 bases, with 3 bases spanning the gap. Notes on the study in general: Contracting clones from day 15 to 85 had balanced CD4/CD8; later expanders favoured CD4+. Cross-reactive memory apparently joined, as some responding clones appeared in pre-infection memory. Contracting CD4+ clones lay largely in CM and EM, with CD8+ ones residing in EMRA.

This clonotype was detected many times. The antigen remains unidentified. Sequencing used PBMCs or a T cell subset sorted from them (not recorded which). The chain employs TRBV10-3 and TRBJ1-5; no clear D. This receptor was taken from an adult woman who had mild COVID-19 (a few samples of this study predate the infection). Cell type and time point are not known. Here the CDR3 DNA reads TGTGCCATCAGTGGGGGCAATCAGCCCCAGCATTTT. It encodes CAISGGNQPQHF.